The T cell receptor beta chain described here comes from a study of T cells in Graves' hyperthyroidism and ophthalmopathy. This clonotype was counted only a few times. Authors of the study amplified TCR beta CDR3 regions from RNA transcripts. An initial round of RT-PCR targeting the TCR CDR3 relied on the HTBI primer set. MiXCR was run by TCRdb on the multiplex PCR reads, yielding one entry per CDR3 protein. The sample records about 480,000 distinct CDR3 sequences, about 15% being singletons. The germline CDR1 and CDR2 sequences are KGHSH and LQKENI. CDR3 length: 14 amino acids. The ends lost 0 bases at V and 3 bases at J; junction bases unmatched: 1.

This rearrangement joins TRBV18 to TRBJ1-1; 7 nucleotides align to TRBD1. The sequence was obtained from a young woman with Graves' hyperthyroidism. Sequenced input: blood. The CDR3 DNA reads TGTGCCAGCTCACCACCTACAGGGGACACTGAAGCTTTCTTT. Translation: CASSPPTGDTEAFF.